The 25 T cell receptor beta chains in this list originate from one sample, sequenced in a study of regulatory T cells in long-lasting Graves disease. Building of the TCR beta libraries involved iRepertoire HTBI primers and Arm-PCR of CDR3 regions. TCRdb redid the calling of the multiplex PCR reads with MiXCR, one entry per CDR3 protein. Seen here are 400,000 to 500,000 distinct CDR3 sequences, 16% observed once, and the top ten hold about 23%. The time point here: newly diagnosed GD, antithyroid drugs for less than 3 months. The TCR library used RNA extracted from PBMCs. The sample also formed part of further work on T cells in Graves' hyperthyroidism and ophthalmopathy.

The specimen comprised peripheral blood mononuclear cells (PBMCs), sampled at new diagnosis, from a patient treated with antithyroid drugs. The receptors were gathered from a woman aged 18-29 years with Graves disease.

At least ten counts were recorded for this clonotype. V and J are TRBV18 and TRBJ2-3; D remains ambiguous. Trimming cost V 8 bases and J 1 base, with 7 bases left between them. CDR3 size: 12 residues. Germline CDR1 reads KGHSH; CDR2 reads LQKENI. CDR3 DNA sequence: TGTGCCAGCAGTCCGGGCACAGATACGCAGTATTTT. Protein sequence: CASSPGTDTQYF. Based on the CDR3 plus reference TRBV18 and TRBJ2-3, the full variable domain is NAGVMQNPRHLVRRRGQEARLRCSPMKGHSHVYWYRQLPEEGLKFMVYLQKENIIDESGMPKERFSAEFPKEGPSILRIQQVVRGDSAAYFCASSPGTDTQYFGPGTRLTVL.

The V gene is TRBV6-1, the J gene TRBJ2-7, with D uncertain. The germline gives CDR1 MNHNS, CDR2 SASEGT. V lost 8 bases, J lost 0 bases, and 8 bases lay in between. This CDR3 is built from 12 residues. CDR3 region: CASGTSSYEQYF. DNA for the CDR3: TGTGCCAGCGGTACCAGCTCCTACGAGCAGTACTTC.

The V and J genes are TRBV11-2 and TRBJ2-1; the match to TRBD2 covers 12 bases. The V and J ends lost 5 bases and 1 base, in that order; junction bases with no gene match: 3. Germline lookup yields CDR1 SGHAT and CDR2 FQNNGV. The CDR3 totals 16 residues. CDR3 in amino acids: CASSGGLAGSYNEQFF. The CDR3 DNA reads TGTGCCAGCAGCGGCGGACTAGCGGGATCCTACAATGAGCAGTTCTTC.

The sample holds a few counts of this clonotype. The chain recombines TRBV6-5 with TRBJ1-2; TRBD1 matches 8 bases. V was pared by 3 bases and J by 8 bases, with 5 bases of the junction left unmatched. This CDR3 is built from 13 residues. Germline V gene data show CDR1 as MNHEY and CDR2 as SVGAGI. CDR3 protein: CASSYGGTGGYTF. In DNA form, the CDR3 reads TGTGCCAGCAGTTATGGTGGGACAGGCGGCTACACCTTC.

This clonotype was observed at least ten times. The J gene is TRBJ2-5, the V gene TRBV11-2; TRBD2 agrees at 10 bases. CDR3 size: 14 residues. Looked up from germline, CDR1 is SGHAT and CDR2 is FQNNGV. The V segment lost 5 bases and the J segment 5 bases; nucleotides outside the gene matches: 5. The CDR3 coding sequence is TGTGCCAGCAGCCCTAGCGGGAGCGGGGAGACCCAGTACTTC. It specifies CASSPSGSGETQYF. Full variable domain (remainder filled in from reference TRBV11-2 and TRBJ2-5): EAGVAQSPRYKIIEKRQSVAFWCNPISGHATLYWYQQILGQGPKLLIQFQNNGVVDDSQLPKDRFSAERLKGVDSTLKIQPAKLEDSAVYLCASSPSGSGETQYFGPGTRLLVL.

The rearrangement links TRBV20-1 to TRBJ2-5, with a weak D call TRBD2 (5 bases). Germline V gives CDR1 DFQATT, CDR2 SNEGSKA (reference sequence). CDR3 length: 12 residues. V lost 5 bases, J lost 5 bases, and 12 bases lay in between. CDR3 nucleotide sequence: TGCAGTGCTGGGGAGCTGGATGAGACCCAGTACTTC. Amino acids: CSAGELDETQYF.

This clonotype was counted a few times. The rearrangement joins TRBV27 to TRBJ1-1; the D gene is possibly TRBD1 (5 bases). The germline gives CDR1 MNHEY, CDR2 SMNVEV (reference sequence). Trimming pared 3 bases from V and 1 base from J, leaving 12 bases between. There are 15 residues in the CDR3. The CDR3 coding sequence is TGTGCCAGCAGTTTGGTTTCGGGACCGAACACTGAAGCTTTCTTT. Encoded protein: CASSLVSGPNTEAFF.

This clonotype was counted many times. The genes are TRBV7-2 and TRBJ2-1; TRBD2 agrees at 10 bases. Germline V gene sequence: CDR1 SGHTA, CDR2 FQGNSA. The CDR3 contains 20 residues. V shed 1 base and J 7 bases; nucleotides not matched to a gene: 19. CDR3 in amino acids: CASSLVPATRLAGERNEQFF. For the CDR3, the DNA is TGTGCCAGCAGCTTAGTTCCGGCCACTCGGCTAGCGGGAGAACGGAATGAGCAGTTCTTC. The whole variable domain, filled in from reference TRBV7-2 and TRBJ2-1, reads GAGVSQSPSNKVTEKGKDVELRCDPISGHTALYWYRQSLGQGLEFLIYFQGNSAPDKSGLPSDRFSAERTGGSVSTLTIQRTQQEDSAVYLCASSLVPATRLAGERNEQFFGPGTRLTVL.

The V gene is TRBV19, the J gene TRBJ1-1; D possibly corresponds to TRBD1 (5 bases). Germline V gene data show CDR1 as LNHDA and CDR2 as SQIVND (reference sequence). The CDR3 is made up of 17 amino acids. V was pared by 1 base and J by 0 bases, with 15 bases between. DNA for the CDR3: TGTGCCAGTAGTATAGTCCCTCCGACAGTAATGAACACTGAAGCTTTCTTT. This translates into CASSIVPPTVMNTEAFF.

This clonotype was counted ten times or more. This sequence joins TRBV28 and TRBJ1-2; 9 positions agree with TRBD1. CDR3 length: 13 amino acids. From germline, CDR1 is MDHEN and CDR2 SYDVKM. With 5 bases clipped from V and 7 bases from J, the junction kept 5 bases outside the gene matches. In DNA form, the CDR3 reads TGTGCCAGCAGTCCCTCGACAGGGGGTGGCTACACCTTC. As protein: CASSPSTGGGYTF.

This clonotype was counted a few times. This sequence joins TRBV11-3 and TRBJ2-2; the D gene could be TRBD1 or TRBD2 (5 bases each). V lost 3 bases and J lost 2, with 10 bases in between. The CDR3 extends over 15 amino acids. Germline V CDR1 and CDR2: SGHNT, YENEEA. The CDR3 sequence: CASSLGVPNTGELFF. CDR3 DNA: TGTGCCAGCAGCTTGGGGGTTCCTAACACCGGGGAGCTGTTTTTT.

The table lists this clonotype with many counts. This sequence joins TRBV28 and TRBJ2-7; D gene unclear. Germline V gene data show CDR1 as MDHEN and CDR2 as SYDVKM. There are 13 residues in the CDR3. Trimming cost V 5 bases and J 0 bases, with 8 bases left between them. CDR3 in amino acids: CASSAPASYEQYF. The CDR3 DNA reads as TGTGCCAGCAGTGCCCCCGCCTCCTACGAGCAGTACTTC.

This clonotype was recorded once. The rearrangement uses TRBV19 and TRBJ1-2; D is ambiguous. The germline gives CDR1 LNHDA, CDR2 SQIVND (reference sequence). This CDR3 region has 13 residues. Trimming stripped 3 bases from V and 2 bases from J, with 7 bases between. The CDR3 reads CASSISENYGYTF. The CDR3 DNA reads TGTGCCAGTAGTATCTCCGAGAACTATGGCTACACCTTC. Variable domain in full (rest from reference TRBV19 and TRBJ1-2): DGGITQSPKYLFRKEGQNVTLSCEQNLNHDAMYWYRQDPGQGLRLIYYSQIVNDFQKGDIAEGYSVSREKKESFPLTVTSAQKNPTAFYLCASSISENYGYTFGSGTRLTVV.

There are many counts of this clonotype. The V gene is TRBV20-1, the J gene TRBJ2-5; no definite D call. The V gene's germline CDR1 is DFQATT and CDR2 SNEGSKA (reference sequence). The V and J ends lost 0 bases and 3 bases respectively, with 17 bases between them. The CDR3 runs 16 residues. The DNA of the CDR3 is TGCAGTGCTAGAGATACCGGGCGAGGTCCAGAAGAGACCCAGTACTTC. Its protein is CSARDTGRGPEETQYF.

This clonotype was counted many times. The V gene is TRBV5-4, the J gene TRBJ2-3, with D possibly TRBD2 on 6 matching bases. In germline, CDR1 is SGHNT, CDR2 YYREEE (reference sequence). Between the trimmed V and J ends, which lost 5 bases and 5 bases, there was a span of 15 bases. The CDR3 has 14 residues. CDR3 sequence reads: CASRVLAREDTQYF. The CDR3, as DNA: TGTGCCAGCAGGGTACTAGCCAGGGAAGATACGCAGTATTTT. Drawing the rest from reference TRBV5-4 and TRBJ2-3, the complete variable domain is ETGVTQSPTHLIKTRGQQVTLRCSSQSGHNTVSWYQQALGQGPQFIFQYYREEENGRGNFPPRFSGLQFPNYSSELNVNALELDDSALYLCASRVLAREDTQYFGPGTRLTVL.

The chain joins TRBV29-1 to TRBJ2-3; no clear D. CDR3 length: 12 amino acids. V was clipped by 3 bases and J by 3 bases, with 7 bases between them. The germline gives CDR1 SQVTM, CDR2 ANQGSEA. The CDR3 nucleotides are TGCAGCGTTGAGAAGGAAACAGATACGCAGTATTTT. Protein: CSVEKETDTQYF.

In this sample, this clonotype turned up a few times. The gene calls are TRBV30 and TRBJ2-7, with a tentative D call TRBD1 (5 bases). Between the trimmed V and J ends, which lost 7 bases and 2 bases, there was a span of 21 bases. CDR3 size: 15 residues. Germline loops: CDR1 GTSNPN, CDR2 SVGIG (reference sequence). CDR3 coding DNA: TGTGCCTCGCGTACAGGTGCCCCCACAACCTACGAGCAGTACTTC. It encodes CASRTGAPTTYEQYF.

Ten or more counts support this clonotype. The genes are TRBV6-1 and TRBJ2-7; 8 positions agree with TRBD2. Germline CDR1 is MNHNS and CDR2 is SASEGT. The CDR3 runs to 13 residues. V dropped 6 bases and J dropped 0; count of bases not matched to a gene: 1. CDR3 amino acids: CASSGTSSYEQYF. CDR3 bases: TGTGCCAGCAGCGGGACTAGCTCCTACGAGCAGTACTTC.

This clonotype was recorded at least ten times. The CDR3 DNA is TGTGCCTGGAGTAGATCGGGCAATGAGCAGTTCTTC. Encoded protein: CAWSRSGNEQFF. This chain links TRBV30 with TRBJ2-1; D not certain. Trimming removed 2 bases at V and 6 bases at J, with 8 bases between. This CDR3 is 12 amino acids long. The germline CDR1 and CDR2 sequences are GTSNPN and SVGIG (reference sequence).

The chain uses TRBV30 and TRBJ2-3; 9 positions match TRBD2. Germline CDR1 GTSNPN, CDR2 SVGIG (reference sequence). The CDR3 contains 13 residues. V shed 5 bases, J shed 6 bases, and the junction held 6 bases outside the gene matches. The CDR3 loop reads CAWSGTSQDTQYF. CDR3 bases: TGTGCCTGGTCAGGGACTAGCCAGGATACGCAGTATTTT.

This clonotype appeared a few times. The V and J genes are TRBV20-1 and TRBJ2-2, with 8 bases aligning to TRBD1. In germline, CDR1 is DFQATT, CDR2 SNEGSKA (reference sequence). CDR3 length: 15 residues. The V gene end was trimmed by 1 base and the J gene end by 7 bases; junction bases not matched to a gene: 8. The CDR3 DNA is TGCAGTGCTAGAGTTCGTGAGGGGACAGGCGGGGAGCTGTTTTTT. Translated: CSARVREGTGGELFF.

This clonotype was detected ten times or more. The rearrangement uses TRBV6-2 or TRBV6-3 and TRBJ1-5; D remains ambiguous. This CDR3 region has 13 residues. Germline CDR1 reads MNHEY; CDR2 reads SVGEGT. Trimming took off 2 bases at V and 2 bases at J, with 4 bases between the two ends. The DNA of the CDR3 is TGTGCCAGCAGTTACGAGCGCAATCAGCCCCAGCATTTT. Protein sequence: CASSYERNQPQHF.

The table lists this clonotype with many counts. V and J are TRBV12-3 or TRBV12-4 and TRBJ1-1; tentatively, D is TRBD1 (5 bases). The CDR3 is 12 residues long. Deletions cut 1 base from V and 11 bases from J, with 11 bases between. The CDR3 nucleotides are TGTGCCAGCAGTTTAGTGGGGGGACGGGCTTTCTTT. Its translation is CASSLVGGRAFF.

The V and J genes are TRBV6-5 and TRBJ1-2; TRBD1 agrees at 7 bases. The germline gives CDR1 MNHEY, CDR2 SVGAGI. The CDR3 loop spans 14 amino acids. J was trimmed by 6 bases and V by 4 bases; bases with no gene match: 8. CDR3 DNA: TGTGCCAGCAGTTCGAGAGGGGGCCGGGATGGCTACACCTTC. Translated, it gives CASSSRGGRDGYTF.

V is TRBV19 and J is TRBJ2-2; D remains ambiguous. The CDR3 runs to 16 residues. From germline, CDR1 is LNHDA and CDR2 SQIVND (reference sequence). Deletions cut 0 bases from V and 1 base from J, with 9 bases between. CDR3 nucleotides: TGTGCCAGTAGTATAGAGGGCACTATGAACACCGGGGAGCTGTTTTTT. It yields the protein CASSIEGTMNTGELFF. Looking up the rest from reference TRBV19 and TRBJ2-2 gives the full variable domain: DGGITQSPKYLFRKEGQNVTLSCEQNLNHDAMYWYRQDPGQGLRLIYYSQIVNDFQKGDIAEGYSVSREKKESFPLTVTSAQKNPTAFYLCASSIEGTMNTGELFFGEGSRLTVL.